One and the same sample provided the 10 T cell receptor beta chains below, sequenced in a study of response to subunit inactivated influenza vaccine. One entry per CDR3 protein results from TCRdb running MiXCR on the RT-PCR reads. In the table there are some 600,000 distinct CDR3 sequences, 11% to 15% of which are singletons. This sample comprised PBMCs from blood, obtained approximately 15 days before vaccination. These receptors all come from a man between 50 and 59 years old who received an inactivated influenza vaccine.

This clonotype was seen a handful of times. This chain connects TRBV29-1 to TRBJ1-5, with 9 nucleotides matching TRBD1. Germline CDR1 reads SQVTM; CDR2 reads ANQGSEA. The CDR3 has 16 amino acids. V was pared by 2 bases and J by 3 bases, with 8 bases of the junction left unmatched. The CDR3 sequence is CSVEFNTGGYNQPQHF. The CDR3 nucleotides are TGCAGCGTTGAATTCAACACAGGGGGCTACAATCAGCCCCAGCATTTT.

This chain uses TRBV6-1 with TRBJ1-4; no reliable D call. The germline V gene has CDR1 MNHNS and CDR2 SASEGT. Deletions cut 3 bases from V and 4 bases from J, with 9 bases between. The CDR3 contains 14 residues. CDR3 nucleotides: TGTGCCAGCAGTGAGTCCAAGATTAATGAAAAACTGTTTTTT. Protein product: CASSESKINEKLFF.

The chain couples TRBV4-1 to TRBJ1-2; TRBD1 aligns across 8 bases. The CDR3 extends over 13 amino acids. The trim removed 3 bases at V and 7 bases at J, leaving 4 bases unmatched. Germline CDR1 reads MGHRA; CDR2 reads YSYEKL. CDR3 sequence (DNA): TGCGCCAGCAGCCAGACAGGGGCCGGTGGCTACACCTTC. This translates into CASSQTGAGGYTF.

The V gene is TRBV5-1, the J gene TRBJ1-6; D uncertain. CDR3 size: 16 residues. Between the trimmed V and J ends, which lost 0 bases and 0 bases, there was a span of 7 bases. CDR1 SGHRS and CDR2 YFSETQ come from the germline V gene. The CDR3 is CASSLVGSSYNSPLHF. DNA of the CDR3: TGCGCCAGCAGCTTGGTCGGGAGCTCCTATAATTCACCCCTCCACTTT.

This clonotype appeared a few times. V and J are TRBV6-1 and TRBJ2-5; maybe TRBD1 (6 bases). Germline V gives CDR1 MNHNS, CDR2 SASEGT. The V end lost 6 bases, the J end lost 5 bases, and 19 bases lay between the germline ends. CDR3 size: 15 residues. The CDR3 loop is CASSLFGQRPETQYF. In nucleotides, the CDR3 is TGTGCCAGCAGCCTATTTGGACAGCGCCCGGAGACCCAGTACTTC.

The V and J genes are TRBV20-1 and TRBJ1-3, with 8 positions matching TRBD1. Trimming removed 0 bases from V and 0 bases from J; junction bases left unmatched: 4. This CDR3 comprises 16 residues. The germline V gene encodes CDR1 DFQATT and CDR2 SNEGSKA (reference sequence). The CDR3 coding sequence is TGCAGTGCTAGAGACTCAGACAGGGGCTCTGGAAACACCATATATTTT. This codes for CSARDSDRGSGNTIYF.

This clonotype was picked up a small number of times. This sequence joins TRBV20-1 and TRBJ1-1, with unresolved D. Trimming pared 6 bases from V and 1 base from J, leaving 12 bases between. The length of the CDR3 is 13 residues. Per germline, CDR1 DFQATT and CDR2 SNEGSKA (reference sequence). The CDR3 coding sequence is TGCAGTGCCAGTGAACTCACGAACACTGAAGCTTTCTTT. It yields the protein CSASELTNTEAFF.

V is TRBV27 and J is TRBJ2-7; tentative D call: TRBD2 (6 bases). V lost 9 bases, J lost 1 base, and 19 bases lay in between. This CDR3 has 15 amino acids. Germline V lookup: CDR1 MNHEY, CDR2 SMNVEV (reference sequence). The CDR3 coding sequence is TGTGCCAGGGAGGGGTTCGGAGTTTGGTCCTACGAGCAGTACTTC. It specifies CAREGFGVWSYEQYF.

CDR3 sequence reads: CASSLYQGSEKLFF. The CDR3 bases are TGCGCCAGCAGCTTGTATCAGGGGAGTGAAAAACTGTTTTTT. The chain carries TRBV5-1 and TRBJ1-4, with a possible D match to TRBD1 (6 bases). Trimming took 1 base from V and 7 from J, leaving 11 bases between them. Germline loops: CDR1 SGHRS, CDR2 YFSETQ. CDR3 length: 14 residues.

The rearrangement links TRBV9 to TRBJ2-1; D not certain. Germline CDR1 SGDLS, CDR2 YYNGEE. This CDR3 spans 15 amino acids. V lost 2 bases, J lost 4 bases, and 13 bases lay in between. The chain's CDR3 is CASSVTSSIYNEQFF. The CDR3 bases are TGTGCCAGCAGCGTCACGTCCTCGATTTACAATGAGCAGTTCTTC.